The 20 T cell receptor beta chains listed next were all sequenced from one sample in a study of a mutant IDH1 vaccine in newly diagnosed glioma. Their antigens remain unidentified. The protocol was immunoSEQ multiplex PCR, while the TCRdb copy is restricted to in-frame clones and leaves out a portion. The sample lists roughly 120,000 clones, about 82% occurring once. Time point meaning: week 11, during vaccination. Vaccine doses each comprised 300 ug of mutant IDH1 20-mer peptide, with topical imiquimod. The sample in question was PBMCs, obtained from a glioma patient whose treatment included an IDH1 peptide vaccine. Receptor source: a man aged 35 to 55 with glioma.

The chain employs TRBV30 and TRBJ2-1; tentative D call: TRBD2 (7 bases). CDR1 and CDR2 from the germline V gene are GTSNPN and SVGIG (reference sequence). V was shortened by 4 bases and J by 9 bases, with 16 bases between the two germline ends. This CDR3 is 13 amino acids long. CDR3 loop: CAWTWGREREQFF. The CDR3 nucleotides are TGTGCCTGGACCTGGGGGCGGGAGCGTGAGCAGTTCTTC.

This clone was picked up a small number of times. The rearrangement links TRBV5-4 to TRBJ2-7; no firm D call. Trimming left V 0 bases short and J 3 bases short, with 4 bases between. The germline V gene encodes CDR1 SGHNT and CDR2 YYREEE (reference sequence). The CDR3 covers 12 residues. CDR3 DNA sequence: TGTGCCAGCAGCTTGGGGAACTACGAGCAGTACTTC. This encodes CASSLGNYEQYF.

This chain connects TRBV7-9 to TRBJ1-1, with a possible D match to TRBD1 (5 bases). The CDR3 consists of 14 residues. Trimming took off 1 base at V and 1 base at J, with 7 bases between the two ends. The germline V gene encodes CDR1 SEHNR and CDR2 FQNEAQ (reference sequence). The CDR3 coding sequence is TGTGCCAGCAGCTTAGTGGGGGGGAACACTGAAGCTTTCTTT. It is translated as CASSLVGGNTEAFF.

The count of this clone is one. The chain carries TRBV11-3 and TRBJ2-2; D is perhaps TRBD2 (6 bases). The germline gives CDR1 SGHNT, CDR2 YENEEA. V was pared by 1 base and J by 1 base, with 10 bases between. CDR3 length: 16 amino acids. CDR3 sequence (DNA): TGTGCCAGCAGCTTAGGTGGCGGGGTGAACACCGGGGAGCTGTTTTTT. Its protein is CASSLGGGVNTGELFF.

V and J are TRBV21-1 and TRBJ1-5. TRBV21-1 is a pseudogene. This CDR3 contains 17 residues. The chain's CDR3 is CASSKVGRGKGNQPQHF. DNA for the CDR3: TGTGCCAGCAGCAAAGTAGGGAGGGGAAAAGGGAATCAGCCCCAGCATTTT.

There are many counts of this clone. This sequence joins TRBV4-3 and TRBJ1-1; TRBD1 matches 7 bases. CDR1 is LGHNA, CDR2 YSLEER, per germline. V lost 4 bases and J lost 0; bases outside the gene matches: 5. This CDR3 has 15 amino acids. CDR3: CASSLSDRLNTEAFF. The DNA of the CDR3 is TGCGCCAGCAGCCTCTCGGACAGGCTGAACACTGAAGCTTTCTTT.

The gene calls are TRBV7-2 and TRBJ2-5; the match to TRBD2 covers 7 bases. Per germline, CDR1 SGHTA and CDR2 FQGNSA. The CDR3 extends over 13 amino acids. With V trimmed by 5 bases and J by 5 bases, 5 bases remained unmatched. This CDR3 is CASSKEAGETQYF. CDR3 nucleotides: TGTGCCAGCAGCAAGGAAGCGGGGGAGACCCAGTACTTC.

The rearrangement links TRBV6-6 to TRBJ2-7; D gene unclear. Germline lookup yields CDR1 MNHNY and CDR2 SVGAGI (reference sequence). The V end was cut by 4 bases, the J end by 4 bases, with 8 bases between. This CDR3 has 12 residues. CDR3 bases: TGTGCCAGCAGTTTGACTGAATACGAGCAGTACTTC. Residues: CASSLTEYEQYF.

The chain recombines TRBV19 with TRBJ2-5, with D perhaps TRBD1 (5 bases). V dropped 1 base and J dropped 2 bases, with 11 bases sitting between them. Germline CDR1 and CDR2: LNHDA and SQIVND (reference sequence). This CDR3 has 15 residues. The CDR3, as DNA: TGTGCCAGTAGTATAGGTAGGGGATGGCAAGAGACCCAGTACTTC. This sequence encodes CASSIGRGWQETQYF.

This clone was detected only a few times. This rearrangement joins TRBV30 to TRBJ2-1, with D perhaps matching TRBD2 (6 bases). The CDR3 has 15 residues. Germline V gene data show CDR1 as GTSNPN and CDR2 as SVGIG (reference sequence). With 2 bases removed from V and 2 bases from J, the gap between germline ends came to 13 bases. In DNA form, the CDR3 reads TGTGCCTGGAGTTCGGTAGCGGTCGCCTACAATGAGCAGTTCTTC. This gives the protein CAWSSVAVAYNEQFF. The entire variable domain, with the rest obtained from reference TRBV30 and TRBJ2-1, is as follows: SQTIHQWPATLVQPVGSPLSLECTVEGTSNPNLYWYRQAAGRGLQLLFYSVGIGQISSEVPQNLSASRPQDRQFILSSKKLLLSDSGFYLCAWSSVAVAYNEQFFGPGTRLTVL.

The chain couples TRBV2 to TRBJ2-5, with D maybe TRBD1 (6 bases). This CDR3 comprises 13 residues. The germline CDR1 and CDR2 sequences are SNHLY and FYNNEI. Trimming stripped 3 bases from V and 5 bases from J, with 10 bases between. The CDR3 coding sequence is TGTGCCAGCAGTGACAGGGGTGGTGAGACCCAGTACTTC. Protein sequence: CASSDRGGETQYF.

This chain joins TRBV6-5 and TRBJ2-5; D uncertain. CDR1 and CDR2 (germline): MNHEY, SVGAGI. With 0 bases removed from V and 2 bases from J, the gap between germline ends came to 7 bases. CDR3 length: 14 residues. The CDR3 here is CASSYSRKQETQYF. The DNA for the CDR3 is TGTGCCAGCAGTTACTCGCGGAAACAAGAGACCCAGTACTTC.

This clone was seen a handful of times. This rearrangement joins TRBV6-1 to TRBJ2-1; 7 nucleotides line up with TRBD2. The CDR3 is 15 amino acids. From germline, CDR1 is MNHNS and CDR2 SASEGT. V was pared by 0 bases and J by 1 base, with 0 bases of the junction left unmatched. CDR3 sequence reads: CASSEAGGSYNEQFF. The DNA of the CDR3 is TGTGCCAGCAGTGAAGCGGGAGGGTCCTACAATGAGCAGTTCTTC.

The chain carries TRBV7-9 and TRBJ1-4; 8 bases are shared with TRBD1. This CDR3 is 16 amino acids long. Trimming took 5 bases from V and 0 from J; bases not matched to a gene: 5. Germline V lookup: CDR1 SEHNR, CDR2 FQNEAQ (reference sequence). CDR3 protein: CASSPRQGTTNEKLFF. The CDR3 DNA follows: TGTGCCAGCAGCCCCAGACAGGGGACAACTAATGAAAAACTGTTTTTT.

The chain links TRBV5-6 to TRBJ1-1, with D unresolved. CDR3 size: 12 residues. The germline V gene has CDR1 SGHDT and CDR2 YYEEEE. The V end lost 2 bases, the J end lost 2 bases, and 4 bases lay between the germline ends. As DNA, the CDR3 is TGTGCCAGCAGCTTACTAAACACTGAAGCTTTCTTT. Encoded protein: CASSLLNTEAFF.

The chain recombines TRBV10-3 with TRBJ2-7; D gene unclear. The V end lost 0 bases, the J end lost 4 bases, and 7 bases lay between the germline ends. Germline V CDR1 and CDR2: ENHRY, SYGVKD. The CDR3 runs 13 residues. This CDR3 is CAISESNGYEQYF. The CDR3 nucleotides read TGTGCCATCAGTGAGTCGAACGGTTACGAGCAGTACTTC.

This clone was recorded once. The chain carries TRBV9 and TRBJ2-5, with D unresolved. The CDR3 contains 14 residues. The V gene's germline CDR1 is SGDLS and CDR2 YYNGEE. V lost 4 bases and J lost 4, with 14 bases in between. CDR3 region: CASSPRPSSETQYF. The CDR3 DNA is TGTGCCAGCAGCCCACGACCCTCATCAGAGACCCAGTACTTC.

A few counts support this clone. The chain carries TRBV5-1 and TRBJ1-4; tentatively, D is TRBD1 (6 bases). The V end lost 4 bases, the J end lost 2 bases, and 9 bases lay between the germline ends. The CDR3 length is 14 residues. Germline V gives CDR1 SGHRS, CDR2 YFSETQ. Here the CDR3 reads CASSQGTTNEKLFF. In DNA form, the CDR3 reads TGCGCCAGCAGCCAGGGGACCACTAATGAAAAACTGTTTTTT.

CDR3 bases: TGTGCCAGCAGCTTAAGGACAGGGGTTTACACCGGGGAGCTGTTTTTT. Its protein product is CASSLRTGVYTGELFF. J is TRBJ2-2 and V is TRBV11-3; 9 nucleotides match TRBD1. Trimming took 2 bases from V and 3 from J; bases not matched to a gene: 4. The germline V gene has CDR1 SGHNT and CDR2 YENEEA. This CDR3 is 16 amino acids long.

The chain links TRBV10-1 to TRBJ2-3; D unclear. CDR1 and CDR2 (germline): WNHNN, SYGVQD (reference sequence). The CDR3 is 11 amino acids. V lost 6 bases, J lost 2 bases, and 3 bases lay in between. The CDR3 DNA reads TGCGCCAGCAGAGCCACAGATACGCAGTATTTT. Translated: CASRATDTQYF.